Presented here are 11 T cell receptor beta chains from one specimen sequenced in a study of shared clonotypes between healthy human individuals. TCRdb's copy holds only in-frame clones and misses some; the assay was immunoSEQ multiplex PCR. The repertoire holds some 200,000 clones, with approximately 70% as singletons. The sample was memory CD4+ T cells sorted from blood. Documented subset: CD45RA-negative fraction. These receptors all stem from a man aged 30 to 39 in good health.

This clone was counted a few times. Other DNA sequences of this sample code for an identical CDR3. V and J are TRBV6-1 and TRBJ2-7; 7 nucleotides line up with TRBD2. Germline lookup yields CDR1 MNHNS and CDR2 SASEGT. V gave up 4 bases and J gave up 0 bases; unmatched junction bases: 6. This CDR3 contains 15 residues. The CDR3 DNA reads TGTGCCAGCAGTGTTGGGGGGGGGACCTCCTACGAGCAGTACTTC. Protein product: CASSVGGGTSYEQYF.

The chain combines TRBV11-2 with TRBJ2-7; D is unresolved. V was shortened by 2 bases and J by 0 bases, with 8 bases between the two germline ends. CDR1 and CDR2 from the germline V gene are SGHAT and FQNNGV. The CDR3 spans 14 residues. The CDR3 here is CASSLLQSSYEQYF. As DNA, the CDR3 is TGTGCCAGCAGCTTATTACAGTCCTCCTACGAGCAGTACTTC.

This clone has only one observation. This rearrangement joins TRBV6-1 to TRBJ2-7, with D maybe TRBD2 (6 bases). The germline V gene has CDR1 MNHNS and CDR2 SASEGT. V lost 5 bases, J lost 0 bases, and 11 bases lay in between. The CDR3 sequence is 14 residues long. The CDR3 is CASSHREISYEQYF. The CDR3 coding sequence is TGTGCCAGCAGTCACCGGGAGATCTCCTACGAGCAGTACTTC.

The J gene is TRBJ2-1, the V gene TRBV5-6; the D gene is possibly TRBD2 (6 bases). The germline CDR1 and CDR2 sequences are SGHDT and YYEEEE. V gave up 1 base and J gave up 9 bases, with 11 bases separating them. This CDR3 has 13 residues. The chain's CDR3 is CASSLIRGSEQFF. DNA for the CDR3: TGTGCCAGCAGCTTGATCCGGGGGAGTGAGCAGTTCTTC.

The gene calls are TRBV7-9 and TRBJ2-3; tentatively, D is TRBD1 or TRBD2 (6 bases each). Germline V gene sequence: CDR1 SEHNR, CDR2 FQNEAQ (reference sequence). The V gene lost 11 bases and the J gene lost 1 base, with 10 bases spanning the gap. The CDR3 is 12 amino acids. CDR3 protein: CAWGAGTDTQYF. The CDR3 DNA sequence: TGTGCCTGGGGGGCGGGCACAGATACGCAGTATTTT.

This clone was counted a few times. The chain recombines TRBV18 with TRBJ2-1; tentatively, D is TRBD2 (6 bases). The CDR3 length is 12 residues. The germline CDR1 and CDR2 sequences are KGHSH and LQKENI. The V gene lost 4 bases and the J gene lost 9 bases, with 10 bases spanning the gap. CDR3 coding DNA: TGTGCCAGCTCACGTTTAGCGGTTGAGCAGTTCTTC. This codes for CASSRLAVEQFF.

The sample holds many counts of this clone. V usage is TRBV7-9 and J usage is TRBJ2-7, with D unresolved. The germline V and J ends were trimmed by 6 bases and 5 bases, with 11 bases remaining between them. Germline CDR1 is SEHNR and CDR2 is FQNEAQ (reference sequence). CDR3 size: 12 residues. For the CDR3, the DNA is TGTGCCAGCAGGCGTCAGGTCCACGAGCAGTACTTC. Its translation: CASRRQVHEQYF.

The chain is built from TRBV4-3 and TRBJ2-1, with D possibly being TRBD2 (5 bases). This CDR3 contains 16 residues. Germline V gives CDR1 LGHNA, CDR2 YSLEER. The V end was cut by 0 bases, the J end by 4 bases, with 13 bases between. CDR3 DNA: TGCGCCAGCAGCCAAGAACCGGGATCTGTGTACAATGAGCAGTTCTTC. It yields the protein CASSQEPGSVYNEQFF.

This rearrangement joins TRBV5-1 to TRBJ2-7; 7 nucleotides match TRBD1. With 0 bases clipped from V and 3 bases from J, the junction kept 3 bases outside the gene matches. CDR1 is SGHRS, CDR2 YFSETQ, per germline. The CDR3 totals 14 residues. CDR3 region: CASSLGDRFYEQYF. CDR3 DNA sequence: TGCGCCAGCAGCTTGGGGGACAGATTCTACGAGCAGTACTTC.

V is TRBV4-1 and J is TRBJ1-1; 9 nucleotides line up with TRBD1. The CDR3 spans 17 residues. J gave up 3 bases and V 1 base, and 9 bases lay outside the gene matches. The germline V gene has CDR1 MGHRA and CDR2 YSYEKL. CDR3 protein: CASSQGSIRDRDTEAFF. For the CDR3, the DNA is TGCGCCAGCAGCCAAGGTTCAATCCGGGACAGGGACACTGAAGCTTTCTTT.

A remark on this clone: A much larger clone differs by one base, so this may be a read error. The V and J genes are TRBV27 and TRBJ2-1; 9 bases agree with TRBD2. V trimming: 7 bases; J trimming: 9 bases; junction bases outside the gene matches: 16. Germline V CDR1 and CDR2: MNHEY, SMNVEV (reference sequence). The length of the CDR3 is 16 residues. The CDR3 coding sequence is TGTGCCAGCACCACCTTTCCTAGCGGGGCATGGGGTGAGCAGTTCTTC. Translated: CASTTFPSGAWGEQFF.